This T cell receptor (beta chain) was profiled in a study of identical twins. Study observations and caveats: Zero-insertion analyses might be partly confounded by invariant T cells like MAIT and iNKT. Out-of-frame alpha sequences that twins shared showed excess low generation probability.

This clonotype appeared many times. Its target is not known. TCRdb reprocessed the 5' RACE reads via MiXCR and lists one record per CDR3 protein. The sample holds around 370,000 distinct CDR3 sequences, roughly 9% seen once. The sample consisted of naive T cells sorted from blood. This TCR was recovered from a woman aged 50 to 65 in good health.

This chain's CDR3 is CASSPGIFQPQHF. The CDR3 DNA reads TGTGCCAGCAGCCCGGGGATCTTTCAGCCCCAGCATTTT. V is TRBV7-6 and J is TRBJ1-5; D ambiguous. Trimming took off 5 bases at V and 6 bases at J, with 11 bases between the two ends. CDR1 is SGHVS, CDR2 FNYEAQ, per germline. The CDR3 is 13 amino acids. The full variable domain, its missing parts supplied by reference TRBV7-6 and TRBJ1-5, is GAGVSQSPRYKVTKRGQDVALRCDPISGHVSLYWYRQALGQGPEFLTYFNYEAQQDKSGLPNDRFSAERPEGSISTLTIQRTEQRDSAMYRCASSPGIFQPQHFGDGTRLSIL.